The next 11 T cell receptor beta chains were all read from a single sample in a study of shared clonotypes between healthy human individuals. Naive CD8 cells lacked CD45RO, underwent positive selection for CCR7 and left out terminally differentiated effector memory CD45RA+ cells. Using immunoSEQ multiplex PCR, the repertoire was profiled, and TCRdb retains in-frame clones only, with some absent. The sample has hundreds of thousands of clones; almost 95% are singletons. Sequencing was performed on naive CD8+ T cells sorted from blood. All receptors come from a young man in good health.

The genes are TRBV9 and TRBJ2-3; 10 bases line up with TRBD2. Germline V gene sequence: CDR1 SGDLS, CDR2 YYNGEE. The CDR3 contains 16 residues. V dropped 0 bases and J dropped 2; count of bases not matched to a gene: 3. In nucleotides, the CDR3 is TGTGCCAGCAGCGTAGCGACTAGCGGGCACACAGATACGCAGTATTTT. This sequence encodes CASSVATSGHTDTQYF.

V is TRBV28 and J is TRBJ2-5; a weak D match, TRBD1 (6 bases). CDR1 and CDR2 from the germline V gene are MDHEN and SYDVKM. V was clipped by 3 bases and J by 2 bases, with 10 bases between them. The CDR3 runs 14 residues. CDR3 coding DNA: TGTGCCAGCAGTTTTTGGCAGGGGCAAGAGACCCAGTACTTC. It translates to CASSFWQGQETQYF.

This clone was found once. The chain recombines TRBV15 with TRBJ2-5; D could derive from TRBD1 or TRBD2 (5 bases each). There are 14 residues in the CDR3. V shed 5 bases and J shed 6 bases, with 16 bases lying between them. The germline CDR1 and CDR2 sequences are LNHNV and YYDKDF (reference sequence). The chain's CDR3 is CATSRRGTVQTQYF. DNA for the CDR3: TGTGCCACCAGCCGTAGAGGGACGGTTCAGACCCAGTACTTC. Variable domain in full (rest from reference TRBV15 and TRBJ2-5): DAMVIQNPRYQVTQFGKPVTLSCSQTLNHNVMYWYQQKSSQAPKLLFHYYDKDFNNEADTPDNFQSRRPNTSFCFLDIRSPGLGDTAMYLCATSRRGTVQTQYFGPGTRLLVL.

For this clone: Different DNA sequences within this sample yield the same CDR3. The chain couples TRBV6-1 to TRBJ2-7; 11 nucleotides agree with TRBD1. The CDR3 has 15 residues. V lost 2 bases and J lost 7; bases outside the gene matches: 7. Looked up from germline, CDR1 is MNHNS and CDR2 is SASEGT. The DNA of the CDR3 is TGTGCCAGCAGTGAAACCGGGACAGGGGGTCTAGAGCAGTACTTC. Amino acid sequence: CASSETGTGGLEQYF.

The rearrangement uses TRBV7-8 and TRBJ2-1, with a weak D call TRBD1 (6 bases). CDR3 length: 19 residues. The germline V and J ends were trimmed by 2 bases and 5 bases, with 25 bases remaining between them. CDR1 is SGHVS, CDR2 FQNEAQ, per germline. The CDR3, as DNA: TGTGCCAGCAGCTTACGGTACAGGGCCGTTCGGGACGAAGACAATGAGCAGTTCTTC. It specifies CASSLRYRAVRDEDNEQFF.

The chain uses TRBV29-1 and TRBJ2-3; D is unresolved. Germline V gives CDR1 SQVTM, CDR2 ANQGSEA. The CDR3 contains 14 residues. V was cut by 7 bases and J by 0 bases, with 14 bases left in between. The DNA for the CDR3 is TGCAGCGCTCCGGACGGTTTTAGCACAGATACGCAGTATTTT. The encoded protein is CSAPDGFSTDTQYF.

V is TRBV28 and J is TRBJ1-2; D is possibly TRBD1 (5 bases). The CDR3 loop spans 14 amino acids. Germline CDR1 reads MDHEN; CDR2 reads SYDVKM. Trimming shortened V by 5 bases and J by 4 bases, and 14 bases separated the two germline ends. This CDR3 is CASSRTYRIYGYTF. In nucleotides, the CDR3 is TGTGCCAGCAGTCGGACATACCGTATCTATGGCTACACCTTC.

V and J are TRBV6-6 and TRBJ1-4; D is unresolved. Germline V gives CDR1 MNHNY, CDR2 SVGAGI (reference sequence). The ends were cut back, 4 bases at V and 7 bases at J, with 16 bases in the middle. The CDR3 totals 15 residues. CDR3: CASSSLPDLSEKLFF. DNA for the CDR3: TGTGCCAGCAGTTCCCTCCCGGACCTCTCTGAAAAACTGTTTTTT.

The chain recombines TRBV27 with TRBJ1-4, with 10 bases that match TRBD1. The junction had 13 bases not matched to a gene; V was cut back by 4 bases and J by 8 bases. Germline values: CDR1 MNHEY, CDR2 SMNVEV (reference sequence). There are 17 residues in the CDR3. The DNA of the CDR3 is TGTGCCAGCAGTTCTGGGGCGACAGGGGGCGTTAGCGAAAAACTGTTTTTT. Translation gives CASSSGATGGVSEKLFF. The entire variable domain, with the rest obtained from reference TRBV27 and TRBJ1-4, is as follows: EAQVTQNPRYLITVTGKKLTVTCSQNMNHEYMSWYRQDPGLGLRQIYYSMNVEVTDKGDVPEGYKVSRKEKRNFPLILESPSPNQTSLYFCASSSGATGGVSEKLFFGSGTQLSVL.

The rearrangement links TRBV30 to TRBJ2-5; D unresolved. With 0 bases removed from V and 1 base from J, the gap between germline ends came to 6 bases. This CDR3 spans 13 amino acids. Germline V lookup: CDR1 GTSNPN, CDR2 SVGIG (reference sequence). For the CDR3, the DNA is TGTGCCTGGAGTGTACTCAGCCAAGAGACCCAGTACTTC. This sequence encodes CAWSVLSQETQYF.

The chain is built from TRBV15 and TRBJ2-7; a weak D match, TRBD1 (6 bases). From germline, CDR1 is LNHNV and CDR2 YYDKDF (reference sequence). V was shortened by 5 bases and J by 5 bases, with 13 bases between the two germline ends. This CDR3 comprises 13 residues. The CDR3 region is CATSPPGHHEQYF. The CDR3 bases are TGTGCCACCAGCCCCCCGGGACACCACGAGCAGTACTTC.